This record looks at one TCR beta chain sequence and its context. Its antigen is undetermined. From alopecia areata patients, lesional scalp punch biopsies and peripheral blood were collected. Investigators isolated RNA and reverse transcribed it into cDNA to act as the sequencing template. Some clones are missing from TCRdb's copy, which holds only in-frame ones; the method was immunoSEQ multiplex PCR. This sample has around 160,000 clones, with more than 45% found just once. This entry comes from a study of CD8+ T cells in alopecia areata. For the study at large: Tofacitinib was given for 6 to 18 months, then stopped for 6 months. Study-level findings and limits: Sequence data from scalp samples additionally include resident alphabeta T cells of normal skin. More clonal than normal scalp was lesional scalp, particularly alopecia totalis/universalis.

Germline V CDR1 and CDR2: PRHDT, FYEKMQ (reference sequence). The CDR3 extends over 12 amino acids. V was pared by 5 bases and J by 6 bases, with 9 bases between. Sequencing was carried out using CD4+ T cells sorted from blood. The chain uses TRBV13 and TRBJ2-3, with D unclear. This clonotype was sampled from a human donor with alopecia areata. As DNA, the CDR3 is TGTGCCAGCAGCCCTATTGGGGATACGCAGTATTTT. Translated: CASSPIGDTQYF.